This T cell receptor (beta chain) is from a study of vaccination and CD4 T cells after COVID-19. Across the whole study: Everyone enrolled got two doses of BNT162b2 or mRNA-1273 vaccine.

The study sequenced cultured CD4+ T cell DNA using the Oncomine TCR Beta short-read assay. TCRdb reprocessed the PCR reads via MiXCR and lists one record per CDR3 protein. The sample shows about 15,000 distinct CDR3 sequences, roughly 48% of them seen only once. The junction had 12 bases not matched to a gene; V was cut back by 10 bases and J by 6 bases. Germline V lookup: CDR1 MNHNS, CDR2 SASEGT. The CDR3 extends over 14 amino acids. This clonotype was detected only a few times. Antigen specificity is unknown. Treatment specified: 10-day PBMC culture with coronavirus spike peptide pools or control peptides (ViraFEST assay). Positivity by PCR occurred from March to December 2020, a period that predated US Alpha, Beta and Delta variants.

This TCR was recovered from a human donor who had recovered from COVID-19. The sample comprised CD4+ T cells from blood, cultured in vitro. The rearrangement links TRBV6-1 to TRBJ1-2, with 9 bases aligning to TRBD1. Here the CDR3 DNA reads TGTGCCACCAAAACGGGACAGGGAAGGGATGGCTACACCTTC. It translates to CATKTGQGRDGYTF.